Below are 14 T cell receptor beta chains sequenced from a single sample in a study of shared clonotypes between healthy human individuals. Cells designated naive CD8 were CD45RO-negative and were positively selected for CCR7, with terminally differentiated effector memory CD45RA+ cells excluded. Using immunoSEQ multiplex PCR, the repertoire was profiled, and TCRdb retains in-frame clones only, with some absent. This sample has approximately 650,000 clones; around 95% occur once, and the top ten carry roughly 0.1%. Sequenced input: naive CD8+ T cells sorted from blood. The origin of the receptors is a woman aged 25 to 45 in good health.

The CDR3: CASSTPASGTHVSSYEQYF. CDR3 DNA sequence: TGTGCCAGCAGTACCCCGGCTAGCGGGACTCACGTGAGCTCCTACGAGCAGTACTTC. The chain is built from TRBV28 and TRBJ2-5, with 9 bases matching TRBD2. The J call may be faulty, since TRBJ2-7 better matches the DNA end. The CDR3 consists of 19 residues. Germline values: CDR1 MDHEN, CDR2 SYDVKM.

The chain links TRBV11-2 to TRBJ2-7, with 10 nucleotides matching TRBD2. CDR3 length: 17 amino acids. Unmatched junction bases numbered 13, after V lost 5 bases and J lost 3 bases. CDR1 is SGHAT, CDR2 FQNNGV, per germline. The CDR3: CASSPAPELAGLYEQYF. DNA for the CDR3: TGTGCCAGCAGCCCTGCTCCCGAACTAGCGGGACTCTACGAGCAGTACTTC.

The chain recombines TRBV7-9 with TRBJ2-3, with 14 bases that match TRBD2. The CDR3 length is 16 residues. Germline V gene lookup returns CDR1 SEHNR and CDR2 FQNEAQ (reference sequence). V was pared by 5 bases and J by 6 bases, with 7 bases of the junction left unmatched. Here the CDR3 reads CASSAGTSGSSDTQYF. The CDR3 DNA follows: TGTGCCAGCAGCGCTGGGACTAGCGGGAGTTCGGATACGCAGTATTTT.

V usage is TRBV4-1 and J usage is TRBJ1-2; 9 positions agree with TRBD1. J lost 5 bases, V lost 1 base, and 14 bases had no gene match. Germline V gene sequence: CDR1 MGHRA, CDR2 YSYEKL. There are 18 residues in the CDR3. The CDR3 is CASSQVGPWTGAEYGYTF. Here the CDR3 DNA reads TGCGCCAGCAGCCAAGTCGGCCCCTGGACAGGGGCGGAGTATGGCTACACCTTC.

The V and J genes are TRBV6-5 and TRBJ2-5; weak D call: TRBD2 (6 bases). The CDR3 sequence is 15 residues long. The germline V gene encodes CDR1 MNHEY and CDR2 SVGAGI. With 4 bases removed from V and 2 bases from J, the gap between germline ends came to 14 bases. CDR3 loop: CASSSIAESQETQYF. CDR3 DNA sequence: TGTGCCAGCAGTTCTATAGCGGAGTCGCAAGAGACCCAGTACTTC.

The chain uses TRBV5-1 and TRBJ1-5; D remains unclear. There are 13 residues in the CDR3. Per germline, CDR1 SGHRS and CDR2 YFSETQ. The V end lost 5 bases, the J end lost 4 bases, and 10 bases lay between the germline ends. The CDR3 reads CASREGKNQPQHF. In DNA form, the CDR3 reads TGCGCCAGCAGGGAGGGAAAAAATCAGCCCCAGCATTTT.

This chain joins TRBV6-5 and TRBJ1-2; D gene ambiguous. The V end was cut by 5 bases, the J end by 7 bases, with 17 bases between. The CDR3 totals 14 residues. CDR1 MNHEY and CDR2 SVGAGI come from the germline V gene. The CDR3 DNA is TGTGCCAGCAGTCCCACTGACTATAGCATTGGCTACACCTTC. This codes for CASSPTDYSIGYTF.

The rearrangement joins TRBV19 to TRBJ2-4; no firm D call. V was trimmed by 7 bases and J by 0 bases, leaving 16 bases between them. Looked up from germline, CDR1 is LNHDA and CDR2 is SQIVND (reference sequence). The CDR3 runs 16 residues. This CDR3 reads CASNAGRYLAKNIQYF. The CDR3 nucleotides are TGTGCCAGTAATGCTGGGCGATATCTAGCCAAAAACATTCAGTACTTC.

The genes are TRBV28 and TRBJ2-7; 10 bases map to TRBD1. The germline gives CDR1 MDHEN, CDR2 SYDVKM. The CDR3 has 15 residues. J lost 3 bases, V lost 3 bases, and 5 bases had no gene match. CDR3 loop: CASSLAGQGHYEQYF. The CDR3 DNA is TGTGCCAGCAGTTTGGCGGGACAGGGGCACTACGAGCAGTACTTC.

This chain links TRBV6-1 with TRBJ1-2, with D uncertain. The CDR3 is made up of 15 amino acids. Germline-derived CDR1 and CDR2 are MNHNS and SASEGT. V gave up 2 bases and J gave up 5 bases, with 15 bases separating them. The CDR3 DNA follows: TGTGCCAGCAGTGAACGACGGAGCCCACCATATGGCTACACCTTC. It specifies CASSERRSPPYGYTF.

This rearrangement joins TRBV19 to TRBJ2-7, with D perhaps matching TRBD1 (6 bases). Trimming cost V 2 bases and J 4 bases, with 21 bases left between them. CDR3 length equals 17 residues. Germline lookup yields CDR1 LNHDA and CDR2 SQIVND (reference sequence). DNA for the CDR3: TGTGCCAGTAGTATATTACCTCGATCAACGACAGGTTACGAGCAGTACTTC. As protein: CASSILPRSTTGYEQYF.

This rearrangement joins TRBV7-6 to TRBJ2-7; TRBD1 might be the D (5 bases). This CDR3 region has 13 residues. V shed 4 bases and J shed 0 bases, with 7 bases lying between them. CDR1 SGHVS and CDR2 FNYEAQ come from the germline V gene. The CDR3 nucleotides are TGTGCCAGCAGCTCCAGGGCCTCCTACGAGCAGTACTTC. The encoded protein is CASSSRASYEQYF.

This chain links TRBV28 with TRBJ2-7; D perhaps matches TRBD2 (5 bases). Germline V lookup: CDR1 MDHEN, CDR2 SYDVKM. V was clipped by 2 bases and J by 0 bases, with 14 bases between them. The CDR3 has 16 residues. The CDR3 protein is CASSLPSRTGSYEQYF. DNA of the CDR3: TGTGCCAGCAGTTTACCGTCTAGGACTGGCTCCTACGAGCAGTACTTC. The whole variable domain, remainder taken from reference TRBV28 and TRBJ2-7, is DVKVTQSSRYLVKRTGEKVFLECVQDMDHENMFWYRQDPGLGLRLIYFSYDVKMKEKGDIPEGYSVSREKKERFSLILESASTNQTSMYLCASSLPSRTGSYEQYFGPGTRLTVT.

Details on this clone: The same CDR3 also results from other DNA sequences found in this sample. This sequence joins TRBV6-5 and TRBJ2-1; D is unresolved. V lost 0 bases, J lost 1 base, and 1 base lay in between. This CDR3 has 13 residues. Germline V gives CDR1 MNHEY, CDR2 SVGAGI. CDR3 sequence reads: CASSYSSYNEQFF. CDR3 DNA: TGTGCCAGCAGTTACTCGTCCTACAATGAGCAGTTCTTC.